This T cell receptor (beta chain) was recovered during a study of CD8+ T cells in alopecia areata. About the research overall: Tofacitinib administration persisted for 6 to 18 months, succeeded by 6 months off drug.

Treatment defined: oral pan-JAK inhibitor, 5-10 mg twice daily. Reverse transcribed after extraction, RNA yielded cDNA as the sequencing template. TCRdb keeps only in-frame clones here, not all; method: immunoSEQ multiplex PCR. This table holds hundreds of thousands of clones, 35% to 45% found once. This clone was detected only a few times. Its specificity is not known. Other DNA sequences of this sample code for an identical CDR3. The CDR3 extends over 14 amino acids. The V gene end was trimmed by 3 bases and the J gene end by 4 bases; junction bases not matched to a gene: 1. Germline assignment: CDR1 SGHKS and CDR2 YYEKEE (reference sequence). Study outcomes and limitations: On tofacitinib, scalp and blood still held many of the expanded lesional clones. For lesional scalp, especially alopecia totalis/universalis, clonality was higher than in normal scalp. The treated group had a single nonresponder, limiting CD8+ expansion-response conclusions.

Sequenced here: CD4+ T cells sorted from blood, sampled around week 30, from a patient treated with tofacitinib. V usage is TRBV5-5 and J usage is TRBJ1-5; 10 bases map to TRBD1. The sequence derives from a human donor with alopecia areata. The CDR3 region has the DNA TGTGCCAGCAGCTGGGGACAGGGGAATCAGCCCCAGCATTTT. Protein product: CASSWGQGNQPQHF.